Listed here is a single T cell receptor (beta chain). Its antigen is unknown. The sample holds no much larger clone one base away, and base qualities are not on file. This specimen's time point label, per the study, means: newly diagnosed GD, antithyroid drugs for less than 3 months. For both TCR sequencing and RNA sequencing, RNA was extracted from PBMCs in TRIzol. The diagnosis of Graves' disease was made according to American Thyroid Association guidelines. Patients were recruited from an endocrinology department in Xi'an, China. From each patient, approximately 10 milliliters of peripheral blood was collected into an EDTA anticoagulant tube. Ficoll Paque Plus density gradient separation was used to isolate PBMCs, and no further T cell sorting was performed. RNA quality was checked with an Agilent 2100 Bioanalyzer and agarose gel, and concentration with a NanoDrop 2000. Library generation was performed with multiplex PCR. The sequencer listed for this sample is Illumina HiSeq 4000. To build TCR beta libraries, CDR3 regions were amplified by Arm-PCR using iRepertoire HTBI primers. Before sequencing, the PCR products went through gel purification. Regarding the original processing steps: A total of 60 to 80 TRBV and 14 TRBJ segments were identified across samples and were used for gene usage analysis of CDR3 amino acid clonotypes. Filtered high-quality paired reads were merged into contigs using COPE and FqMerger. BLAST was used to align contigs to IMGT TRBV, TRBD and TRBJ reference genes, with CDR3 defined following IMGT. Clonotypes above 0.1% frequency were classified as highly expanded clones. Shannon entropy was used to measure repertoire diversity, and the Gini coefficient was used to measure V-J evenness. A clonotype was considered public if more than one individual shared it. TCRdb applied fastp at Q25 and MiXCR to the public reads, then kept only in-frame beta chains. Each entry merges the rows of one CDR3 protein and shows their most common DNA and genes. The V and J calls were determined by TCRdb, not by the authors. The sample records some 340,000 distinct CDR3 sequences, about 11% of which are singletons. Approximately 19% of the sample goes to the ten largest clones.

This record belongs to a study of regulatory T cells in long-lasting Graves disease (dated by TCRdb to about 2021). With regard to the full study: Patients with newly diagnosed Graves' disease had been on antithyroid drugs for under 3 months. Peripheral blood TCR sequencing and RNA sequencing compared persistent Graves' disease patients with newly diagnosed Graves' disease patients. The study was registered as a clinical trial and conducted in China. TCR sequencing covered roughly 13 persistent and roughly 20 newly diagnosed Graves' disease patients, about 35 samples in total.

Spanning cysteine to phenylalanine, the CDR3 consists of 17 amino acids. Only the CDR3 DNA stays, 51 bases, in frame from base 1. For this chain, trimming is 0 bases at the V end and 3 bases at the J end, and the number of junction bases without a gene match is 9. For CDR1 and CDR2, the germline V gene lists LGHNA and YSLEER. Study-wide conclusions, independent of this receptor: Peripheral blood alone was examined, since thyroid tissue, which constituted the primary lesion, could not be accessed. The authors noted that the small sample size was a limitation that may lower accuracy. Persistent patients shared more public clonotypes among themselves (under 3,000) than newly diagnosed patients did (roughly 910). Preferential use of TRBV28, TRBJ1-2 and TRBJ2-5 was observed in persistent disease, whereas TRBV20-1 and TRBJ2-1 were favored in newly diagnosed disease. Sequencing and analysis were restricted to the TCR beta chain. Compared with newly diagnosed patients, persistent Graves' disease patients had lower TCR Shannon entropy and fewer highly expanded clones, which suggests clonal expansion.

This sample also appeared in a second study, on T cells in Graves' hyperthyroidism and ophthalmopathy. The second paper further reports: A patient counted as having stable Graves' hyperthyroidism if no progression to ophthalmopathy occurred over 18 months of follow-up. Hyperthyroidism patients were aged 18 to 65 years and newly diagnosed, with disease duration of less than 2 months. Any patient with an uncontrolled infection, another autoimmune disease, pregnancy or lactation was excluded. Diagnoses relied on clinical symptoms, serum thyroxine and TRAb, thyroid ultrasound and orbital computed tomography. The TCR CDR3 was subjected to a first round of RT-PCR using the HTBI primer set and the Qiagen OneStep RT-PCR kit. Most expanded thyroid clonotypes (frequency above 0.001) were also detected in blood, a finding suggesting that blood repertoires may reflect thyroid immune responses. A 13 V-J signature model separated ophthalmopathy from stable hyperthyroidism, with 87.88% sensitivity and 81% to 82% specificity in cross-validation and 80%/75% in testing. In validation, progression to ophthalmopathy was predicted by the model with about 70% sensitivity and 72.22% specificity, a median of 6.5 months before onset. A discovery cohort of about a hundred patients, 43 with Graves' ophthalmopathy and 55 to 65 with stable Graves' hyperthyroidism, was used to find distinguishing TCR V-J signatures. Prospective prediction of ophthalmopathy was tested in an independent validation cohort consisting of 18 to 20 hyperthyroidism patients and about 17 patients who later progressed to ophthalmopathy. For training and testing, the 100 or so patients in the discovery cohort were randomly divided in a 7:3 ratio. In more than five Graves' hyperthyroidism patients, the study also compared T-cell repertoires from thyroid tissue with T-cell repertoires from blood. Once sampling was done, hyperthyroidism patients were given methimazole at a starting dose of 30 mg daily, whereas ophthalmopathy patients were given high-dose intravenous methylprednisolone. Libraries were constructed in a second round of multiplex PCR, after which size selection and purification were performed. The libraries were sequenced on an Illumina HiSeq2000 using paired-end 100 bp reads. Raw data were processed with SOAPnuke, discarding reads with adapters, uncalled bases, mean Phred below 15, or no exact constant-primer or identifier match. High-quality paired reads were merged with COPE v1.2.5, and unique nucleotide sequences were defined as clonotypes. MiTCR v1.1 was used to align clonotypes to the IMGT TRBV, TRBD and TRBJ reference segments. The analysis included only V-J combinations with a frequency above 0.0001, which together covered 99% to 99.2% of the repertoires. The TCS score was defined as the ratio of F50 (clonal expansion) to E x V (chaos), calculated using BLOSUM62-based TCRdist between CDR3 peptides within each V-J. Welch's t-statistics and random forest reduced around 550 V-J features to fewer than 15, which were used in a naive Bayes classifier (R e1071). No statistical method was used to fix the sample size in advance, and group allocation was not hidden from the investigators. The paper reports TCR Vbeta CDR3 sequencing of some 140 peripheral blood samples: some 44 ophthalmopathy, 75 to 80 hyperthyroidism and some 17 progressor patients.

Here the chain combines TRBV4-3 and TRBJ2-7; 9 junctional bases match TRBD1. The receptor was derived from a woman between 18 and 30 years old with Graves disease. Donor details come from another sample of the same person, matched by shared clones. The sequences come from peripheral blood mononuclear cells (PBMCs), collected at new diagnosis, from a patient treated with antithyroid drugs. In nucleotide form, the sequence is TGCGCCAGCAGCCAAGATATCGGGACAGGGAGTTTCTACGAGCAGTACTTC. Its translation reads: CASSQDIGTGSFYEQYF.